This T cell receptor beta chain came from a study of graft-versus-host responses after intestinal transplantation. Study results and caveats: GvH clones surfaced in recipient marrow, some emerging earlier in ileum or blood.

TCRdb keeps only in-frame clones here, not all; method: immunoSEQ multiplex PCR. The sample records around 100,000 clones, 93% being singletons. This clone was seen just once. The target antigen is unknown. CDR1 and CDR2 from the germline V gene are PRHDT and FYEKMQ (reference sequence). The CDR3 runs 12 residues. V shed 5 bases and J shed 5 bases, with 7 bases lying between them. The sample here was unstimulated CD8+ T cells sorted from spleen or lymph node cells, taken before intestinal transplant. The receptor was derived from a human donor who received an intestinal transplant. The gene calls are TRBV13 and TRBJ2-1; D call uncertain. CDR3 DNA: TGTGCCAGCAGCCACCGCCACAATGAGCAGTTCTTC. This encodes CASSHRHNEQFF.